These T cell receptor beta chains were read from a single sample in a study of T cell responses to AZD1222 COVID-19 vaccine. Assay used: immunoSEQ multiplex PCR; TCRdb lists only in-frame clones, some missing. Of fewer than 150,000 clones listed, roughly 90% are singletons. Sample: peripheral blood, taken on day 0 of AZD1222 vaccination. These receptors all stem from an adult in good health. CDR3s include the opening cysteine and the closing phenylalanine or tryptophan. The D gene is left open where the match is weak. Clone size is shown for a subset of rows, as once, few, many or a class of expanded clone.

j_call clone_size d_call v_call cdr3_aa cdr3_nt
TRBJ2-2 few TRBD2 TRBV7-6 CASSPQPPGLANTGELFF TGTGCCAGCAGCCCCCAACCCCCGGGACTAGCGAACACCGGGGAGCTGTTTTTT
TRBJ2-4 NA TRBD2 TRBV11-2 CASAPLAGVNIQYF TGTGCCAGCGCCCCTCTAGCGGGAGTAAACATTCAGTACTTC
TRBJ1-5 NA NA TRBV18 CASSTGNNQPQHF TGTGCCAGCTCAACAGGGAACAATCAGCCCCAGCATTTT
TRBJ1-6 NA NA TRBV6-5 CASSYSSSYNSPLHF TGTGCCAGCAGTTACTCTAGCTCCTATAATTCACCCCTCCACTTT
TRBJ1-1 NA NA TRBV5-8 CASSRGLNTEAFF TGTGCCAGCAGCAGGGGACTGAACACTGAAGCTTTCTTT
TRBJ1-1 NA NA TRBV2 CASSDSGVEAFF TGTGCCAGCAGTGACTCGGGCGTTGAAGCTTTCTTT
TRBJ1-3 few NA TRBV6-5 CASSHWGSSGNTIYF TGTGCCAGCAGTCACTGGGGGAGCTCTGGAAACACCATATATTTT
TRBJ2-7 NA NA TRBV10-1 CASSEGGLPYEQYF TGCGCCAGCAGTGAGGGGGGACTGCCCTACGAGCAGTACTTC
TRBJ2-1 NA NA TRBV6-1 CASSDTGTAAYNEQFF TGTGCCAGCAGTGATACCGGGACGGCTGCTTACAATGAGCAGTTCTTC
TRBJ2-5 NA TRBD2 TRBV5-1 CASSLWASGGQETQYF TGCGCCAGCAGCTTGTGGGCTAGCGGGGGGCAAGAGACCCAGTACTTC
TRBJ2-7 NA TRBD1 TRBV27 CASRVRQGSYEQYF TGTGCCAGCAGGGTGCGACAGGGAAGCTACGAGCAGTACTTC
TRBJ2-7 once NA TRBV7-9 CASTQGVRSYEQYF TGTGCCAGCACCCAAGGGGTTCGGTCCTACGAGCAGTACTTC
TRBJ2-6 NA NA TRBV18 CASSPTGANVLTF TGTGCCAGCTCACCAACAGGGGCCAACGTCCTGACTTTC
TRBJ1-1 NA TRBD1 TRBV5-1 CASSFVGQGFTEAFF TGCGCCAGCAGCTTTGTGGGACAGGGGTTCACTGAAGCTTTCTTT
TRBJ1-4 NA NA TRBV4-1 CASSHRDSANEKLFF TGCGCCAGCAGCCATAGGGATTCGGCTAATGAAAAACTGTTTTTT
TRBJ1-1 NA NA TRBV6-6 CASSYTVFTEAFF TGTGCCAGCAGTTACACAGTTTTCACTGAAGCTTTCTTT
TRBJ2-6 NA NA TRBV5-6 CASSLGWTSGANVLTF TGTGCCAGCAGCTTGGGGTGGACCTCTGGGGCCAACGTCCTGACTTTC
TRBJ1-5 NA TRBD1 TRBV30 CAWTESRGQPQHF TGTGCCTGGACCGAGTCCAGGGGGCAGCCCCAGCATTTT
TRBJ2-1 once NA TRBV7-9 CASSLPSNEQFF TGTGCCAGCAGCTTACCCTCCAATGAGCAGTTCTTC
TRBJ1-6 few NA TRBV3-1/TRBV3-2 CASSAARNSPLHF TGTGCCAGCAGCGCCGCACGAAATTCACCCCTCCACTTT
TRBJ2-6 few TRBD1 TRBV6-4 CASSDDSAGGSGANVLTF TGTGCCAGCAGTGACGATTCAGCAGGGGGCTCTGGGGCCAACGTCCTGACTTTC
TRBJ1-3 once TRBD1 TRBV19 CASSIGQGGGNTIYF TGTGCCAGTAGTATAGGACAGGGAGGCGGAAACACCATATATTTT
TRBJ2-2 NA TRBD1 TRBV4-1 CASSPEDGSLDRVVIMAGELFF TGCGCCAGCAGCCCAGAGGACGGATCCTTGGACAGGGTCGTGATTATGGCCGGGGAGCTGTTTTTT
TRBJ1-1 NA NA TRBV30 CAWKGTEAFF TGTGCCTGGAAGGGGACTGAAGCTTTCTTT
TRBJ2-3 NA TRBD2 TRBV4-1 CASSQVLAGNTDTQYF TGCGCCAGCAGCCAAGTACTAGCGGGTAACACAGATACGCAGTATTTT
TRBJ2-1 NA NA TRBV7-2 CASSSRDKYNEQFF TGTGCCAGCAGCTCCCGGGACAAATACAATGAGCAGTTCTTC
TRBJ1-2 NA TRBD1 TRBV18 CASSPATGPNYGYTF TGTGCCAGCTCACCTGCGACAGGGCCAAACTATGGCTACACCTTC
TRBJ1-5 NA NA TRBV5-6 CASSFGNLNQPQHF TGTGCCAGCAGCTTCGGGAATCTCAATCAGCCCCAGCATTTT
TRBJ2-6 NA NA TRBV5-1 CASTGDSSSGANVLTF TGCGCCAGCACGGGGGACAGCAGCTCTGGGGCCAACGTCCTGACTTTC
TRBJ2-3 few TRBD2 TRBV6-4 CASSDGGSGGPSDTQYF TGTGCCAGCAGTGATGGTGGTAGCGGGGGGCCCTCGGATACGCAGTATTTT
TRBJ2-7 NA TRBD2 TRBV15 CATSSPLASGTYEQYF TGTGCCACCAGCAGTCCCCTCGCTAGCGGAACCTACGAGCAGTACTTC
TRBJ2-1 NA TRBD2 TRBV4-2 CASSQSTSGASYNEQFF TGTGCCAGCAGCCAATCGACTAGCGGAGCCTCCTACAATGAGCAGTTCTTC
TRBJ2-1 once TRBD2 TRBV5-1 CASSFLAGESYNEQFF TGCGCCAGCAGCTTCCTAGCGGGAGAATCCTACAATGAGCAGTTCTTC
TRBJ2-7 NA NA TRBV11-2 CASSLDAPGYSYEQYF TGTGCCAGCAGCTTAGATGCCCCGGGATACAGCTACGAGCAGTACTTC
TRBJ2-1 NA TRBD1 TRBV29-1 CSVVALRVRQGSNEQFF TGCAGCGTTGTAGCCCTCCGTGTGAGACAGGGCTCCAATGAGCAGTTCTTC
TRBJ1-1 NA NA TRBV12-3/TRBV12-4 CASTLGDTEAFF TGTGCCAGCACTCTGGGCGACACTGAAGCTTTCTTT
TRBJ1-2 NA NA TRBV12-3/TRBV12-4 CASSLANYGYTF TGTGCCAGCAGTTTAGCCAACTATGGCTACACCTTC
TRBJ1-2 NA NA TRBV7-9 CASSLPSGGVSGGYTF TGTGCCAGCAGCTTACCTTCGGGGGGAGTTAGTGGTGGCTACACCTTC
TRBJ2-1 NA NA TRBV5-5 CASSYRVSSYNEQFF TGTGCCAGCAGCTACAGAGTTTCCTCCTACAATGAGCAGTTCTTC
TRBJ2-2 many NA TRBV7-2 CASNAWVPAGELFF TGTGCCAGCAACGCCTGGGTTCCGGCCGGGGAGCTGTTTTTT
TRBJ1-4 NA TRBD1 TRBV18 CASSRDRGLNEKLFF TGTGCCAGCTCAAGGGACAGGGGTCTTAATGAAAAACTGTTTTTT
TRBJ2-5 NA NA TRBV11-2 CASSLMGVQETQYF TGTGCCAGCAGCTTAATGGGGGTCCAAGAGACCCAGTACTTC
TRBJ2-1 NA TRBD2 TRBV2 CASTSGRANEQFF TGTGCCAGCACCAGCGGGAGGGCCAATGAGCAGTTCTTC
TRBJ2-1 NA TRBD2 TRBV6-6 CASSTSGSYNEQFF TGTGCCAGCAGCACTAGCGGATCCTACAATGAGCAGTTCTTC
TRBJ2-7 NA TRBD1 TRBV7-9 CASSRDRGTYEQYF TGTGCCAGCAGCCGGGACAGGGGGACCTACGAGCAGTACTTC
TRBJ2-3 NA NA TRBV25-1 CASSEDILSTDTQYF TGTGCCAGCAGTGAGGACATCCTCAGCACAGATACGCAGTATTTT
TRBJ2-2 NA TRBD2 TRBV4-2 CASSQDKSGGRTGELFF TGTGCCAGCAGCCAAGATAAGAGCGGGGGGCGCACCGGGGAGCTGTTTTTT
TRBJ2-7 NA TRBD2 TRBV27 CASSPGLAGGYEQYF TGTGCCAGCAGCCCGGGACTAGCGGGGGGCTACGAGCAGTACTTC
TRBJ2-1 NA TRBD2 TRBV29-1 CSVDTEKRGLYYNEQFF TGCAGCGTTGATACCGAAAAGCGGGGCCTGTATTACAATGAGCAGTTCTTC
TRBJ2-1 NA TRBD1 TRBV27 CASSRDRAVYNEQFF TGTGCCAGCAGCCGAGACAGGGCCGTCTACAATGAGCAGTTCTTC
TRBJ2-3 NA TRBD1 TRBV27 CASSFIPGQKADTQYF TGTGCCAGCAGTTTCATCCCGGGACAGAAGGCAGATACGCAGTATTTT
TRBJ1-6 NA TRBD1 TRBV2 CASGGTDNSPLHF TGTGCCAGCGGCGGGACAGATAATTCACCCCTCCACTTT
TRBJ1-1 NA NA TRBV12-3/TRBV12-4 CASSPQVDTEAFF TGTGCCAGCAGCCCACAGGTTGACACTGAAGCTTTCTTT
TRBJ1-5 NA NA TRBV2 CASSNGVRGDQPQHF TGTGCCAGCAGTAATGGAGTAAGGGGTGATCAGCCCCAGCATTTT
TRBJ1-1 NA NA TRBV6-5 CASRMRSTMNTEAFF TGTGCCAGCAGGATGCGTTCGACCATGAACACTGAAGCTTTCTTT
TRBJ2-7 NA NA TRBV10-2 CASSDWGSNEQYF TGCGCCAGCAGTGATTGGGGCAGCAACGAGCAGTACTTC
TRBJ2-1 once TRBD2 TRBV6-5 CANNLSGRRYNEQFF TGTGCCAACAACCTTAGCGGGAGGCGGTACAATGAGCAGTTCTTC
TRBJ1-4 NA NA TRBV29-1 CSAGPNPEKLFF TGCAGCGCTGGCCCTAATCCTGAAAAACTGTTTTTT
TRBJ1-5 NA TRBD1 TRBV30 CAWGTGSNQPQHF TGTGCCTGGGGGACAGGGAGCAATCAGCCCCAGCATTTT